Each of the 26 T cell receptor beta chains below was sequenced from the same sample in a study of blood T cell repertoires in COVID-19. Method: immunoSEQ multiplex PCR; TCRdb's copy keeps in-frame clones and lacks some. The sample shows around 130,000 clones, just over 85% of them seen only once. Sequenced sample: peripheral blood. Receptors were obtained from a man aged 40-49 years with acute or convalescent COVID-19.

The V call is TRBV7-9, the J call TRBJ1-6, with TRBD1 as a possible D gene (5 bases). There are 15 residues in the CDR3. From germline, CDR1 is SEHNR and CDR2 FQNEAQ (reference sequence). V was trimmed by 2 bases and J by 9 bases, leaving 14 bases between them. The CDR3 loop reads CASSLQGLGVSPLHF. DNA for the CDR3: TGTGCCAGCAGCTTACAGGGTCTCGGAGTTTCACCCCTCCACTTT. The full variable domain, in which reference TRBV7-9 and TRBJ1-6 provide the parts outside the CDR3, is DTGVSQNPRHKITKRGQNVTFRCDPISEHNRLYWYRQTLGQGPEFLTYFQNEAQLEKSRLLSDRFSAERPKGSFSTLEIQRTEQGDSAMYLCASSLQGLGVSPLHFGNGTRLTVT.

The V gene is TRBV10-3, the J gene TRBJ1-3; the D is unclear. This CDR3 comprises 13 residues. Per germline, CDR1 ENHRY and CDR2 SYGVKD. V lost 8 bases and J lost 1, with 9 bases in between. Here the CDR3 reads CAIRDISGNTIYF. DNA for the CDR3: TGTGCCATCCGGGATATATCTGGAAACACCATATATTTT.

This clone was counted once. The chain carries TRBV30 and TRBJ1-2; 7 bases align to TRBD1. The CDR3 has 14 amino acids. V trimming: 7 bases; J trimming: 5 bases; junction bases outside the gene matches: 13. Germline lookup yields CDR1 GTSNPN and CDR2 SVGIG (reference sequence). The CDR3 region is CALSRTGGSYGYTF. CDR3 nucleotide sequence: TGTGCCTTATCAAGGACAGGCGGATCTTATGGCTACACCTTC.

This rearrangement joins TRBV20-1 to TRBJ2-6; D is unresolved. The germline V gene has CDR1 DFQATT and CDR2 SNEGSKA (reference sequence). CDR3 size: 13 residues. V lost 3 bases, J lost 4 bases, and 7 bases lay in between. CDR3 DNA sequence: TGCAGTGCTAGTGAGGCAGGGGCCAACGTCCTGACTTTC. This encodes CSASEAGANVLTF.

The rearrangement links TRBV19 to TRBJ2-1; 9 bases agree with TRBD1. This CDR3 spans 15 amino acids. Unmatched junction bases numbered 6, after V lost 5 bases and J lost 4 bases. Germline CDR1 LNHDA, CDR2 SQIVND (reference sequence). This CDR3 reads CASSPRTGEYNEQFF. DNA of the CDR3: TGTGCCAGTAGTCCCCGGACAGGGGAATACAATGAGCAGTTCTTC.

The chain employs TRBV6-5 and TRBJ2-1, with TRBD1 as a possible D gene (5 bases). This CDR3 spans 13 amino acids. V lost 8 bases and J 7 bases, leaving 15 bases between the germline ends. CDR1 is MNHEY, CDR2 SVGAGI, per germline. The CDR3 reads CASRQGSYNEQFF. The CDR3 nucleotides are TGTGCCAGCCGGCAGGGAAGTTATAATGAGCAGTTCTTC.

The chain uses TRBV3-1 (or the pseudogene TRBV3-2) and TRBJ2-5; 10 bases line up with TRBD2. CDR1 is LGHDT, CDR2 YNNKEL, per germline (reference sequence). This CDR3 comprises 16 residues. Losses at the gene ends were 3 bases for V and 4 bases for J; bases not matched to a gene: 8. CDR3 in amino acids: CASSHVSGRARETQYF. The CDR3 bases are TGTGCCAGCAGCCATGTGAGCGGGAGGGCCCGAGAGACCCAGTACTTC.

The CDR3 coding sequence is TGTGCCAGCAGCTTCGGGACAGGGTCGAACACTGAAGCTTTCTTT. It is translated as CASSFGTGSNTEAFF. The chain recombines TRBV7-9 with TRBJ1-1, with 9 bases aligning to TRBD1. Germline CDR1 reads SEHNR; CDR2 reads FQNEAQ (reference sequence). V lost 3 bases to trimming and J lost 1 base; unmatched junction nucleotides: 3. This CDR3 is built from 15 residues.

The genes are TRBV7-9 and TRBJ2-2; 7 bases match TRBD1. The junction had 5 bases not matched to a gene; V was cut back by 1 base and J by 0 bases. The V gene's germline CDR1 is SEHNR and CDR2 FQNEAQ (reference sequence). This CDR3 has 17 residues. CDR3 sequence reads: CASSLVRGLANTGELFF. The CDR3 DNA is TGTGCCAGCAGCTTAGTGAGGGGGCTGGCGAACACCGGGGAGCTGTTTTTT. The whole variable domain, filled in from reference TRBV7-9 and TRBJ2-2, reads DTGVSQNPRHKITKRGQNVTFRCDPISEHNRLYWYRQTLGQGPEFLTYFQNEAQLEKSRLLSDRFSAERPKGSFSTLEIQRTEQGDSAMYLCASSLVRGLANTGELFFGEGSRLTVL.

This chain connects TRBV7-9 to TRBJ1-5, with 7 bases identical to TRBD1. The CDR3 is 16 amino acids. Germline loops: CDR1 SEHNR, CDR2 FQNEAQ (reference sequence). With V trimmed by 0 bases and J by 7 bases, 9 bases remained unmatched. For the CDR3, the DNA is TGTGCCAGCAGCTTAGCGACAGGGTCCTTATCCCAGCCCCAGCATTTT. Encoded protein: CASSLATGSLSQPQHF.

This chain connects TRBV7-7 to TRBJ2-2, with D possibly being TRBD2 (6 bases). This CDR3 has 15 amino acids. The V end was cut by 8 bases, the J end by 4 bases, with 17 bases between. Per the germline V gene, CDR1 is SSHAT and CDR2 is FNYEAQ (reference sequence). The CDR3: CASGKGLGATGELFF. In DNA form, the CDR3 reads TGTGCCAGCGGGAAGGGACTCGGAGCCACCGGGGAGCTGTTTTTT. Together with reference TRBV7-7 and TRBJ2-2, the CDR3 gives the full variable domain: GAGVSQSPRYKVTKRGQDVTLRCDPISSHATLYWYQQALGQGPEFLTYFNYEAQPDKSGLPSDRFSAERPEGSISTLTIQRTEQRDSAMYRCASGKGLGATGELFFGEGSRLTVL.

This sequence joins TRBV7-9 and TRBJ2-7; TRBD1 might be the D (6 bases). The V end lost 5 bases, the J end lost 0 bases, and 14 bases lay between the germline ends. The CDR3 runs 15 residues. Per the germline V gene, CDR1 is SEHNR and CDR2 is FQNEAQ (reference sequence). CDR3 residues: CASSTRQDNSYEQYF. In DNA form, the CDR3 reads TGTGCCAGCAGCACCAGACAGGACAACTCCTACGAGCAGTACTTC.

This clone has a handful of counts. The chain is built from TRBV2 and TRBJ1-2; tentatively, D is TRBD1 (5 bases). The CDR3 consists of 12 residues. Germline V gives CDR1 SNHLY, CDR2 FYNNEI. V lost 9 bases and J lost 7, with 15 bases in between. CDR3 DNA: TGTGCCAGGAAGAAAACCCAGGGTGGCTACACCTTC. Its translation is CARKKTQGGYTF.

The chain uses TRBV21-1 and TRBJ2-7; the table's D call of TRBD2 was not tested on the DNA. TRBV21-1 represents a pseudogene. This CDR3 region has 10 residues. Here the CDR3 DNA reads TGTGCCAGCCCAATTAAGGAGTGGTACTTC. It encodes CASPIKEWYF.

A single count supports this clone. The chain links TRBV20-1 to TRBJ2-5, with D possibly being TRBD2 (6 bases). CDR1 is DFQATT and CDR2 is SNEGSKA in the germline V gene (reference sequence). The V gene lost 3 bases and the J gene lost 1 base, with 15 bases spanning the gap. The CDR3 runs to 15 residues. The CDR3 nucleotides read TGCAGTGCTAGTTCTCTGACGGGACTCCAAGAGACCCAGTACTTC. Translation: CSASSLTGLQETQYF.

V usage is TRBV19 and J usage is TRBJ1-4; D unclear. V was clipped by 8 bases and J by 3 bases, with 16 bases between them. In germline, CDR1 is LNHDA, CDR2 SQIVND (reference sequence). The CDR3 runs 15 residues. CDR3 protein: CASCRLGRANEKLFF. The CDR3 nucleotides read TGTGCCAGTTGCCGATTGGGGAGGGCTAATGAAAAACTGTTTTTT.

The genes are TRBV4-3 and TRBJ2-1; D gene unclear. Trimming took 0 bases from V and 0 from J, leaving 9 bases between them. The germline CDR1 and CDR2 sequences are LGHNA and YSLEER. This CDR3 region has 16 residues. The CDR3 is CASSQDPSSSYNEQFF. For the CDR3, the DNA is TGCGCCAGCAGCCAAGATCCGTCCAGCTCCTACAATGAGCAGTTCTTC.

The V gene is TRBV11-3, the J gene TRBJ2-2, with TRBD2 matching 7 bases. The V segment lost 5 bases and the J segment 6 bases; nucleotides outside the gene matches: 6. This CDR3 is 14 amino acids long. CDR1 SGHNT and CDR2 YENEEA come from the germline V gene. For the CDR3, the DNA is TGTGCCAGCAGCCCCAGCGGGGATCCCGGGGAGCTGTTTTTT. This gives the protein CASSPSGDPGELFF.

V and J are TRBV3-1 (or the pseudogene TRBV3-2) and TRBJ1-3, with 7 bases lining up with TRBD1. V shed 4 bases, J shed 4 bases, and the junction held 1 base outside the gene matches. The CDR3 loop spans 13 amino acids. From germline, CDR1 is LGHDT and CDR2 YNNKEL (reference sequence). The CDR3 bases are TGTGCCAGCAGCCCGACAGGGGGAAACACCATATATTTT. It yields the protein CASSPTGGNTIYF.

This chain joins TRBV7-9 and TRBJ1-2; D is ambiguous. CDR3 size: 14 residues. Trimming left V 2 bases short and J 6 bases short, with 13 bases between. CDR1 is SEHNR and CDR2 is FQNEAQ in the germline V gene (reference sequence). This chain's CDR3 is CASSLLTESHGYTF. CDR3 DNA: TGTGCCAGCAGCTTACTGACGGAGTCCCATGGCTACACCTTC.

V and J are TRBV12-3 or TRBV12-4 and TRBJ1-1; TRBD1 might be the D (6 bases). Trimming shortened V by 5 bases and J by 5 bases, and 12 bases separated the two germline ends. This CDR3 spans 13 amino acids. The CDR3, as DNA: TGTGCCAGCAGTCCAGGACAGCGGACTGAAGCTTTCTTT. Translated, it gives CASSPGQRTEAFF.

This clone was seen a few times. The chain is built from TRBV6-5 and TRBJ1-2; the match to TRBD1 covers 9 bases. The CDR3 covers 13 residues. V dropped 6 bases and J dropped 5; count of bases not matched to a gene: 4. From germline, CDR1 is MNHEY and CDR2 SVGAGI. The CDR3 is CASSVQGAYGYTF. The CDR3 bases are TGTGCCAGCAGCGTACAGGGGGCATATGGCTACACCTTC.

The chain couples TRBV25-1 to TRBJ2-3, with 10 bases aligning to TRBD2. J gave up 1 base and V 6 bases, and 7 bases lay outside the gene matches. Per the germline V gene, CDR1 is MGHDK and CDR2 is SYGVNS. The CDR3 has 16 residues. CDR3 sequence: CASRSSGGLGTDTQYF. The CDR3 DNA sequence: TGTGCCAGCAGATCTAGCGGGGGTCTTGGCACAGATACGCAGTATTTT.

The rearrangement joins TRBV30 to TRBJ2-5; 7 bases align to TRBD2. V was pared by 3 bases and J by 0 bases, with 1 base of the junction left unmatched. The CDR3 has 13 residues. Germline CDR1 GTSNPN, CDR2 SVGIG (reference sequence). The CDR3, as DNA: TGTGCCTGGAGCGGGGGGTACCAAGAGACCCAGTACTTC. Translating it yields CAWSGGYQETQYF.

The CDR3 DNA follows: TGCGCCAGCAGCTTGGGTGAAAGGCTGCGGGCCCATAATTCACCCCTCCACTTT. Translating it yields CASSLGERLRAHNSPLHF. This chain connects TRBV5-1 to TRBJ1-6; D uncertain. Germline V gene data show CDR1 as SGHRS and CDR2 as YFSETQ. V gave up 0 bases and J gave up 5 bases, with 18 bases separating them. The CDR3 runs to 18 residues. The full variable domain, completed using reference TRBV5-1 and TRBJ1-6, is KAGVTQTPRYLIKTRGQQVTLSCSPISGHRSVSWYQQTPGQGLQFLFEYFSETQRNKGNFPGRFSGRQFSNSRSEMNVSTLELGDSALYLCASSLGERLRAHNSPLHFGNGTRLTVT.

This chain links TRBV11-2 with TRBJ1-5; maybe TRBD1 (6 bases). The CDR3 consists of 15 residues. Trimming took off 5 bases at V and 3 bases at J, with 14 bases between the two ends. The germline V gene encodes CDR1 SGHAT and CDR2 FQNNGV. CDR3 region: CASSRDPGANQPQHF. The CDR3 nucleotides read TGTGCCAGCAGCCGGGACCCAGGGGCCAATCAGCCCCAGCATTTT.